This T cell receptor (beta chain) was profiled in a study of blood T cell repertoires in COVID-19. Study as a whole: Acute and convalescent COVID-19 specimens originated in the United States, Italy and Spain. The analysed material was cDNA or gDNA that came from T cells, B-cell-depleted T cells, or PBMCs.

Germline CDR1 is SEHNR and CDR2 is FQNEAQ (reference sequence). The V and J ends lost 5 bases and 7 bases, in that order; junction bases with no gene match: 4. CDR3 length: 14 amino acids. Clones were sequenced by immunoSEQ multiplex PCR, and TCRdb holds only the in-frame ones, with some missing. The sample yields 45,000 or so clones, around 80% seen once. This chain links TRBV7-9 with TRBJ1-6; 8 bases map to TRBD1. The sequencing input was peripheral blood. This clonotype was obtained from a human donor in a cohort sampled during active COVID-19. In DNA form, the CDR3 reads TGTGCCAGCAGCACGACAGGGGAGAATTCACCCCTCCACTTT. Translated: CASSTTGENSPLHF.